The sequence of this T cell receptor (beta chain) was determined in a study of T cells after posttransplantation cyclophosphamide. Busulfan-fludarabine conditioning, marrow transplant, and cyclophosphamide on days +3 and +4 were administered. Assay used: immunoSEQ multiplex PCR; TCRdb lists only in-frame clones, some missing. The table includes more than 10,000 clones, approximately 86% detected once. This clone was recorded only once. Germline V gene lookup returns CDR1 KGHSH and CDR2 LQKENI. V was shortened by 1 base and J by 4 bases, with 19 bases between the two germline ends. This CDR3 region has 18 residues.

The sample here was PBMCs, taken more than 1,700 days after allogeneic stem cell transplant with posttransplant cyclophosphamide. V gene TRBV18 combines with J gene TRBJ1-4; D may be TRBD1 (5 bases). The receptor was derived from a female patient aged 50 to 60 who received an allogeneic stem cell transplant from a related donor, was CMV-positive, and had no GVHD. Some T cells could come from the graft donor. The CDR3 bases are TGTGCCAGCTCACCACGGACCCCCAGGCAGGGCAGTAATGAAAAACTGTTTTTT. Its protein is CASSPRTPRQGSNEKLFF. The full variable domain, in which reference TRBV18 and TRBJ1-4 provide the parts outside the CDR3, is NAGVMQNPRHLVRRRGQEARLRCSPMKGHSHVYWYRQLPEEGLKFMVYLQKENIIDESGMPKERFSAEFPKEGPSILRIQQVVRGDSAAYFCASSPRTPRQGSNEKLFFGSGTQLSVL.